What follows are 21 T cell receptor beta chains derived from one specimen sequenced in a study of cytomegalovirus exposure and HLA in healthy donors. This PCR relied on a set of 60 Vbeta primers and 13 Jbeta primers. Data came from immunoSEQ multiplex PCR; TCRdb stores just in-frame clones and leaves some out. The table lists 150,000 to 180,000 clones, around 80% of them singletons. Input material: PBMCs. These receptors all stem from a woman aged 40 to 50 in good health and CMV-seronegative.

This rearrangement joins TRBV19 to TRBJ2-5, with D possibly TRBD2 on 5 matching bases. Germline CDR1 and CDR2: LNHDA and SQIVND (reference sequence). V was trimmed by 3 bases and J by 3 bases, leaving 14 bases between them. This CDR3 region has 15 residues. DNA of the CDR3: TGTGCCAGTAGTATTACCCGGACGGGAAAAGAGACCCAGTACTTC. This sequence encodes CASSITRTGKETQYF. Supplemented by reference TRBV19 and TRBJ2-5, the full variable domain reads DGGITQSPKYLFRKEGQNVTLSCEQNLNHDAMYWYRQDPGQGLRLIYYSQIVNDFQKGDIAEGYSVSREKKESFPLTVTSAQKNPTAFYLCASSITRTGKETQYFGPGTRLLVL.

V and J are TRBV4-1 and TRBJ2-7; 14 bases match TRBD2. The CDR3 runs to 16 residues. The junction had 4 bases not matched to a gene; V was cut back by 4 bases and J by 2 bases. Germline values: CDR1 MGHRA, CDR2 YSYEKL. The CDR3 spells CASSLGLAGAAYEQYF. The CDR3 bases are TGCGCCAGCAGCCTGGGACTAGCGGGGGCCGCCTACGAGCAGTACTTC.

This clone has a single count. The CDR3 here is CASSLGQDSTDTQYF. CDR3 DNA sequence: TGCGCCAGCAGCTTGGGACAGGACAGCACAGATACGCAGTATTTT. The chain couples TRBV5-1 to TRBJ2-3; D is possibly TRBD1 (6 bases). V lost 0 bases, J lost 0 bases, and 8 bases lay in between. CDR3 size: 15 residues. CDR1 is SGHRS, CDR2 YFSETQ, per germline.

The rearrangement uses TRBV28 and TRBJ2-2; 8 bases align to TRBD1. After removal of 3 bases from V and 2 bases from J, the junction contained 2 bases not matched to a gene. The CDR3 runs 15 residues. Germline V gene sequence: CDR1 MDHEN, CDR2 SYDVKM. CDR3 region: CASSLGQDNTGELFF. The DNA for the CDR3 is TGTGCCAGCAGTTTGGGACAGGATAACACCGGGGAGCTGTTTTTT. Full variable domain (rest looked up from reference TRBV28 and TRBJ2-2): DVKVTQSSRYLVKRTGEKVFLECVQDMDHENMFWYRQDPGLGLRLIYFSYDVKMKEKGDIPEGYSVSREKKERFSLILESASTNQTSMYLCASSLGQDNTGELFFGEGSRLTVL.

The CDR3 loop is CASSRAYEQYF. CDR3 sequence (DNA): TGTGCCAGCAGCCGGGCCTACGAGCAGTACTTC. V gene TRBV7-2 combines with J gene TRBJ2-7, with unresolved D. CDR1 is SGHTA and CDR2 is FQGNSA in the germline V gene. The CDR3 runs 11 residues. The V end lost 5 bases, the J end lost 2 bases, and 4 bases lay between the germline ends.

This chain uses TRBV4-2 with TRBJ1-1; D perhaps matches TRBD1 (5 bases). Germline V CDR1 and CDR2: LGHNA, YNFKEQ. CDR3 size: 12 residues. Trimming pared 0 bases from V and 10 bases from J, leaving 9 bases between. CDR3 bases: TGTGCCAGCAGCCAAGATGGGGGGTCAGCTTTCTTT. Amino acid sequence: CASSQDGGSAFF.

V and J are TRBV4-1 and TRBJ1-6; D not resolved. There are 13 residues in the CDR3. V lost 6 bases and J 10 bases, leaving 13 bases between the germline ends. Per the germline V gene, CDR1 is MGHRA and CDR2 is YSYEKL. The CDR3 sequence: CASSYGDGSPLHF. In DNA, the CDR3 is TGCGCCAGCAGTTACGGGGATGGCTCACCCCTCCACTTT.

This chain connects TRBV5-1 to TRBJ1-4; TRBD1 might be the D (6 bases). Between the trimmed V and J ends, which lost 4 bases and 3 bases, there was a span of 10 bases. The V gene's germline CDR1 is SGHRS and CDR2 YFSETQ. The CDR3 has 14 residues. The CDR3 DNA sequence: TGCGCCAGCAGCCCAGGGACACCTAATGAAAAACTGTTTTTT. It is translated as CASSPGTPNEKLFF.

The rearrangement joins TRBV6-1 to TRBJ2-5, with 7 bases matching TRBD2. The J call may be incorrect, as the DNA end agrees better with TRBJ2-7. In germline, CDR1 is MNHNS, CDR2 SASEGT. This CDR3 has 14 amino acids. CDR3 coding DNA: TGTGCCAGCAGTGAAGGTGGGGGGGTCTACGAGCAGTACTTC. Protein sequence: CASSEGGGVYEQYF.

J is TRBJ2-1 and V is TRBV28; D might be TRBD2 (5 bases). This CDR3 is 15 amino acids long. Germline values: CDR1 MDHEN, CDR2 SYDVKM. V was trimmed by 5 bases and J by 7 bases, leaving 18 bases between them. CDR3 amino acids: CASSGSSAAENEQFF. The CDR3 nucleotides are TGTGCCAGCAGTGGCAGTAGCGCGGCTGAGAATGAGCAGTTCTTC.

The chain has TRBV2 and TRBJ2-1; 11 nucleotides align to TRBD1. The CDR3 length is 15 residues. Trimming cost V 4 bases and J 6 bases; bases outside gene matches: 5. The germline V gene encodes CDR1 SNHLY and CDR2 FYNNEI. The CDR3 sequence is CASSGGQGAGNEQFF. In DNA, the CDR3 is TGTGCCAGCAGTGGCGGACAGGGGGCGGGCAATGAGCAGTTCTTC. Based on the CDR3 plus reference TRBV2 and TRBJ2-1, the full variable domain is EPEVTQTPSHQVTQMGQEVILRCVPISNHLYFYWYRQILGQKVEFLVSFYNNEISEKSEIFDDQFSVERPDGSNFTLKIRSTKLEDSAMYFCASSGGQGAGNEQFFGPGTRLTVL.

This clone was picked up one time. The rearrangement joins TRBV7-9 to TRBJ1-5, with D perhaps TRBD1 (6 bases). This CDR3 is built from 15 residues. Trimming shortened V by 5 bases and J by 9 bases, and 20 bases separated the two germline ends. Germline assignment: CDR1 SEHNR and CDR2 FQNEAQ (reference sequence). CDR3 in amino acids: CASSPGGAPGRPQHF. The DNA of the CDR3 is TGTGCCAGCAGCCCCGGGGGGGCCCCGGGTCGGCCCCAGCATTTT.

The V call is TRBV2, the J call TRBJ2-4; 7 positions match TRBD2. V lost 5 bases to trimming and J lost 3 bases; unmatched junction nucleotides: 13. This CDR3 region has 17 residues. Germline CDR1 reads SNHLY; CDR2 reads FYNNEI. The CDR3 region is CASSYPGLADNKNIQYF. The DNA for the CDR3 is TGTGCCAGCAGTTACCCGGGGCTAGCGGACAACAAAAACATTCAGTACTTC.

The CDR3 DNA sequence: TGTGCCAGCAGCTTAGAGGGGGCAGGAATCTACGAGCAGTACTTC. Residues: CASSLEGAGIYEQYF. The chain links TRBV11-2 to TRBJ2-7; a possible D gene is TRBD1 (6 bases). The length of the CDR3 is 15 residues. V lost 0 bases and J 3 bases, leaving 12 bases between the germline ends. The germline gives CDR1 SGHAT, CDR2 FQNNGV.

V usage is TRBV6-5 and J usage is TRBJ2-2; 7 nucleotides align to TRBD2. The CDR3 covers 16 residues. The V segment lost 2 bases and the J segment 7 bases; nucleotides outside the gene matches: 10. In germline, CDR1 is MNHEY, CDR2 SVGAGI. As DNA, the CDR3 is TGTGCCAGCAGTTACGGGGGAGGGCCCCTCGACGGGGAGCTGTTTTTT. It codes for CASSYGGGPLDGELFF.

The chain recombines TRBV4-1 with TRBJ1-1; perhaps TRBD1 as D (6 bases). Germline values: CDR1 MGHRA, CDR2 YSYEKL. Trimming pared 10 bases from V and 5 bases from J, leaving 20 bases between. This CDR3 region has 14 residues. The CDR3 DNA follows: TGCGCCACCCGCCCCAACAGGGAGGGAACTGAAGCTTTCTTT. Translating gives CATRPNREGTEAFF.

The V and J genes are TRBV25-1 and TRBJ2-7; 12 bases are a match to TRBD2. V was clipped by 10 bases and J by 3 bases; unmatched bases: 7. Germline V lookup: CDR1 MGHDK, CDR2 SYGVNS. This CDR3 contains 14 residues. In nucleotides, the CDR3 is TGTGCCACCAGGACTAGCGGGATCCGCTACGAGCAGTACTTC. Its protein is CATRTSGIRYEQYF.

This sequence joins TRBV13 and TRBJ1-6; TRBD1 agrees at 7 bases. The junction had 6 bases not matched to a gene; V was cut back by 1 base and J by 9 bases. The germline gives CDR1 PRHDT, CDR2 FYEKMQ (reference sequence). This CDR3 spans 15 amino acids. The CDR3 sequence is CASSLDRGLGSPLHF. The CDR3 coding sequence is TGTGCCAGCAGCTTAGATAGGGGGCTGGGTTCACCCCTCCACTTT.

This clone occurred a few times. V and J are TRBV7-9 and TRBJ1-1; a weak D match, TRBD1 (5 bases). The CDR3 is 12 amino acids. V gave up 6 bases and J gave up 7 bases, with 12 bases separating them. CDR1 is SEHNR and CDR2 is FQNEAQ in the germline V gene (reference sequence). The CDR3 nucleotides are TGTGCCAGCAGGGCGGGACTAAATGAAGCTTTCTTT. Amino acids: CASRAGLNEAFF.

V gene TRBV2 combines with J gene TRBJ1-1, with D possibly being TRBD1 (6 bases). The CDR3 runs 14 residues. The germline V gene has CDR1 SNHLY and CDR2 FYNNEI. Trimming cost V 6 bases and J 5 bases, with 16 bases left between them. CDR3 nucleotide sequence: TGTGCCAGCAGAGGCGGGGGGCCGGGGACTGAAGCTTTCTTT. Amino acid sequence: CASRGGGPGTEAFF.

The chain couples TRBV29-1 to TRBJ1-2; D might be TRBD1 (6 bases). The V end was cut by 7 bases, the J end by 5 bases, with 14 bases between. CDR3 length: 12 amino acids. Germline loops: CDR1 SQVTM, CDR2 ANQGSEA. CDR3 nucleotide sequence: TGCAGCGCAGAGGCGGGGGCGTATGGCTACACCTTC. This codes for CSAEAGAYGYTF. The whole variable domain, filled in from reference TRBV29-1 and TRBJ1-2, reads SAVISQKPSRDICQRGTSLTIQCQVDSQVTMMFWYRQQPGQSLTLIATANQGSEATYESGFVIDKFPISRPNLTFSTLTVSNMSPEDSSIYLCSAEAGAYGYTFGSGTRLTVV.